This T cell receptor beta chain was identified during a study of T cell clones after liver transplantation. This clone was recorded only once. Measured with immunoSEQ multiplex PCR; TCRdb has only the in-frame clones, and not every one. Of 68,000 or so clones in the sample, about 91% were seen once. This receptor was obtained from a human patient who received a liver transplant. These T cells may partly come from the graft donor. This specimen consisted of CD4+ T cells from blood, obtained less than 28 months after liver transplant.

The CDR3 coding sequence is TGTGCCAGTTTCCCCGGGACAGTGAGCTCCTACGAGCAGTACTTC. Protein: CASFPGTVSSYEQYF. The chain links TRBV28 to TRBJ2-7, with 7 bases aligning to TRBD1. The V and J ends lost 9 bases and 0 bases, in that order; junction bases with no gene match: 11. The germline V gene has CDR1 MDHEN and CDR2 SYDVKM. The CDR3 consists of 15 residues.